This TCR beta chain was identified in a study of blood T cell repertoires in COVID-19. Study overall: Whether acute or convalescent, the COVID-19 samples came from the United States, Italy and Spain. Sample material is recorded as cDNA or gDNA derived from T cells, B-cell-depleted T cells, or PBMCs.

The germline gives CDR1 KGHDR, CDR2 SFDVKD. The CDR3 runs to 13 residues. Trimming at V came to 7 bases and at J to 4 bases, leaving 3 bases not matched to a gene. Per the study methods: Estimates of nucleated cell counts were drawn from the amplification of reference gene primers. Produced via immunoSEQ multiplex PCR; TCRdb's table is partial and in-frame only. That table furnishes V, J and clone size, whereas the DNA furnished D and trimming. The data show 130,000 or so clones, around 89% seen once. This chain connects TRBV24-1 to TRBJ1-1; 9 nucleotides align to TRBD1. The source of this sequence is a man in his sixties or seventies with active COVID-19. What was sequenced was peripheral blood. The CDR3 DNA sequence: TGTGCCACCAGGGGGGACAGGGCCACTGAAGCTTTCTTT. It encodes CATRGDRATEAFF.